Described below is a single T cell receptor beta chain sequence and its context. Germline V CDR1 and CDR2: SGDLS, YYNGEE. The CDR3 length is 16 residues. V was shortened by 4 bases and J by 1 base, with 16 bases between the two germline ends. This sample was included in a study of cytomegalovirus exposure and HLA in healthy donors. In the PCR, 60 Vbeta and 13 Jbeta primers were used. Sequencing was performed with immunoSEQ multiplex PCR; in TCRdb, only in-frame clones are kept and a portion is missing. Found here are 60,000 to 95,000 clones, 70% to 85% of them singletons; the top ten hold under 20%. The material sequenced was PBMCs. The chain couples TRBV9 to TRBJ2-3; D may be TRBD2 (6 bases). The source of this sequence is a man between 65 and 80 years old in good health and CMV-seropositive. Here the CDR3 DNA reads TGTGCCAGCAGCCACCCCCGGGGACTTCGCACAGATACGCAGTATTTT. Its translation: CASSHPRGLRTDTQYF.